Listed here are 16 T cell receptor beta chains from one sample, sequenced in a study of regulatory dendritic cells for organ transplantation. Data came from immunoSEQ multiplex PCR; TCRdb stores just in-frame clones and leaves some out. The sample consists of 30,000 to 45,000 clones, about 89% of them appearing once. Sequencing was done on a sample of naive CD8+ T cells from blood. Subset described: CD45RA+ naive T cells. The receptors shown here come from a human donor in good health.

The V and J genes are TRBV11-1 and TRBJ1-1; 9 nucleotides agree with TRBD1. Germline CDR1 reads SGHAT; CDR2 reads FQDESV (reference sequence). CDR3 length: 15 residues. Trimming at V came to 5 bases and at J to 6 bases, leaving 10 bases not matched to a gene. Here the CDR3 reads CASSLSSTGGAEAFF. As DNA, the CDR3 is TGTGCCAGCAGCCTTTCCTCGACAGGGGGAGCTGAAGCTTTCTTT.

This clone has a single count. CDR3 DNA: TGTGCCAGCAGTGCCGGCACCACTAGCGAACCCTACAATGAGCAGTTCTTC. It yields the protein CASSAGTTSEPYNEQFF. This sequence joins TRBV6-1 and TRBJ2-1, with TRBD2 matching over 7 bases. Trimming took 4 bases from V and 2 from J; bases not matched to a gene: 11. CDR3 length equals 17 residues. Germline V gene lookup returns CDR1 MNHNS and CDR2 SASEGT.

The J gene is TRBJ1-1, the V gene TRBV14; D is undetermined. The CDR3 consists of 15 residues. The germline V gene has CDR1 SGHDN and CDR2 FVKESK. Trimming took 4 bases from V and 6 from J, leaving 18 bases between them. DNA for the CDR3: TGTGCCAGCAGCCCCGTCGGAGGGATGATCCCTGAAGCTTTCTTT. This encodes CASSPVGGMIPEAFF.

The rearrangement joins TRBV29-1 to TRBJ2-2; D is perhaps TRBD1 (6 bases). CDR1 and CDR2 (germline): SQVTM, ANQGSEA. V lost 7 bases and J 2 bases, leaving 11 bases between the germline ends. The CDR3 sequence is 13 residues long. The DNA for the CDR3 is TGCAGCGGCCGGACAGTTAACACCGGGGAGCTGTTTTTT. It specifies CSGRTVNTGELFF.

This chain connects TRBV9 to TRBJ2-7; D ambiguous. The length of the CDR3 is 13 residues. V was pared by 3 bases and J by 3 bases, with 10 bases between. Germline V gene lookup returns CDR1 SGDLS and CDR2 YYNGEE. CDR3 bases: TGTGCCAGCAGCGCCACCAACGACTACGAGCAGTACTTC. Amino acids: CASSATNDYEQYF.

The chain is built from TRBV7-8 and TRBJ2-7, with 9 bases fitting TRBD1. Germline CDR1 is SGHVS and CDR2 is FQNEAQ. This CDR3 is 15 amino acids long. The ends lost 4 bases at V and 5 bases at J; junction bases unmatched: 9. The CDR3 sequence is CASSSRTGEDHEQYF. CDR3 sequence (DNA): TGTGCCAGCAGCTCGCGGACAGGGGAGGACCACGAGCAGTACTTC. The entire variable domain, with the rest obtained from reference TRBV7-8 and TRBJ2-7, is as follows: GAGVSQSPRYKVAKRGQDVALRCDPISGHVSLFWYQQALGQGPEFLTYFQNEAQLDKSGLPSDRFFAERPEGSVSTLKIQRTQQEDSAVYLCASSSRTGEDHEQYFGPGTRLTVT.

The chain carries TRBV4-1 and TRBJ1-2, with D unclear. V was trimmed by 0 bases and J by 0 bases, leaving 20 bases between them. CDR3 length: 19 residues. CDR1 is MGHRA and CDR2 is YSYEKL in the germline V gene. CDR3 loop: CASSQDPPPRINTNYGYTF. In DNA form, the CDR3 reads TGCGCCAGCAGCCAAGATCCCCCCCCACGTATAAATACTAACTATGGCTACACCTTC.

This sequence joins TRBV7-9 and TRBJ1-4; D call uncertain. Germline assignment: CDR1 SEHNR and CDR2 FQNEAQ (reference sequence). This CDR3 has 16 amino acids. The ends were cut back, 10 bases at V and 5 bases at J, with 23 bases in the middle. The CDR3 reads CATLAENQNVNEKLFF. In nucleotides, the CDR3 is TGTGCCACCCTCGCGGAAAATCAAAACGTGAATGAAAAACTGTTTTTT.

V and J are TRBV5-6 and TRBJ1-2, with a weak D call TRBD1 (5 bases). Trimming took 1 base from V and 4 from J, leaving 11 bases between them. This CDR3 is built from 14 residues. In germline, CDR1 is SGHDT, CDR2 YYEEEE. CDR3 loop: CASSLSGTAYGYTF. The CDR3, as DNA: TGTGCCAGCAGCTTGTCCGGGACCGCCTATGGCTACACCTTC.

V is TRBV19 and J is TRBJ1-6; D is undetermined. Between the trimmed V and J ends, which lost 3 bases and 4 bases, there was a span of 10 bases. CDR1 is LNHDA, CDR2 SQIVND, per germline (reference sequence). This CDR3 contains 15 residues. The CDR3 DNA reads as TGTGCCAGTAGTATTCGGGGAGAGTATAATTCACCCCTCCACTTT. Its protein product is CASSIRGEYNSPLHF.

V is TRBV5-4 and J is TRBJ2-6, with D hard to call. The CDR3 contains 14 residues. V was pared by 4 bases and J by 4 bases, with 9 bases between. CDR1 is SGHNT, CDR2 YYREEE, per germline (reference sequence). CDR3 sequence reads: CASSPPAGANVLTF. DNA for the CDR3: TGTGCCAGCAGCCCCCCAGCCGGGGCCAACGTCCTGACTTTC.

The rearrangement links TRBV29-1 to TRBJ2-2; tentative D call: TRBD2 (6 bases). The germline V and J ends were trimmed by 4 bases and 7 bases, with 16 bases remaining between them. Germline values: CDR1 SQVTM, CDR2 ANQGSEA. The CDR3 has 14 amino acids. CDR3 nucleotides: TGCAGCGTTGGGGTTTCGGGGGAAGTCGGGGAGCTGTTTTTT. Protein product: CSVGVSGEVGELFF.

This rearrangement joins TRBV7-9 to TRBJ2-4; D is uncertain. Germline CDR1 reads SEHNR; CDR2 reads FQNEAQ (reference sequence). The CDR3 covers 15 residues. The V and J ends lost 2 bases and 2 bases respectively, with 10 bases between them. DNA of the CDR3: TGTGCCAGCAGCTTACCTTCAGGATCCAAAAACATTCAGTACTTC. Encoded protein: CASSLPSGSKNIQYF.

The rearrangement uses TRBV7-9 and TRBJ2-7; D not certain. Germline CDR1 SEHNR, CDR2 FQNEAQ (reference sequence). The CDR3 covers 12 residues. Trimming took off 1 base at V and 4 bases at J, with 5 bases between the two ends. CDR3 sequence: CASSLVGYEQYF. Here the CDR3 DNA reads TGTGCCAGCAGCTTAGTAGGGTACGAGCAGTACTTC.

CDR3 sequence reads: CATSRAVQRDHNEQFF. For the CDR3, the DNA is TGTGCCACCAGCAGAGCGGTACAGCGGGATCACAATGAGCAGTTCTTC. V is TRBV15 and J is TRBJ2-1, with TRBD2 matching 7 bases. The germline V gene has CDR1 LNHNV and CDR2 YYDKDF (reference sequence). The V and J ends lost 1 base and 5 bases, in that order; junction bases with no gene match: 8. The CDR3 totals 16 residues.

The CDR3 is CASSPPPGQGGRGNTIYF. Here the CDR3 DNA reads TGTGCCAGCAGCCCCCCGCCCGGACAGGGAGGGAGGGGAAACACCATATATTTT. The J gene is TRBJ1-3, the V gene TRBV21-1; TRBD1 is taken as the D call from the table, unchecked against the DNA. TRBV21-1 is given as a pseudogene. CDR3 length: 18 amino acids.